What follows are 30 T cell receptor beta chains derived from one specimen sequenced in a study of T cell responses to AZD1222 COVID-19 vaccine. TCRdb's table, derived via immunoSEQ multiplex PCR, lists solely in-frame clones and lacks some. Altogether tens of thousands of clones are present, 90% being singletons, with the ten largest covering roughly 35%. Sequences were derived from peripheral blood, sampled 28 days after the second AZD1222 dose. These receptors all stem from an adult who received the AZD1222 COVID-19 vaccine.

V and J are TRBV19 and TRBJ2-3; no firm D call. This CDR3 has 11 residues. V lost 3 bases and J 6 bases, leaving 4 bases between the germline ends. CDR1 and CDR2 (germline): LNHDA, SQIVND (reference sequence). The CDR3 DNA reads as TGTGCCAGTAGTATGGGGGATACGCAGTATTTT. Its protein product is CASSMGDTQYF.

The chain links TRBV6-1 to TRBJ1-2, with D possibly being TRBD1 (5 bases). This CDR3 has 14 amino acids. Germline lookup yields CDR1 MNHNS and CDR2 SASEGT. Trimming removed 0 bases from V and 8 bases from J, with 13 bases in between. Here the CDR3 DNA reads TGTGCCAGCAGTGAAGCGCTGGGGGGTCAGGGCTACACCTTC. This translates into CASSEALGGQGYTF.

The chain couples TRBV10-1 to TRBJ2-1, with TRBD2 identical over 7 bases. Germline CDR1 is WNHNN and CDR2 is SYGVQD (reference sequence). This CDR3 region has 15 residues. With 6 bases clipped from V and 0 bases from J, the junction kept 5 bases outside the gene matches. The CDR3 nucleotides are TGCGCCAGCAGCCCCCAGCGGGGCTCCTACAATGAGCAGTTCTTC. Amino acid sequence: CASSPQRGSYNEQFF.

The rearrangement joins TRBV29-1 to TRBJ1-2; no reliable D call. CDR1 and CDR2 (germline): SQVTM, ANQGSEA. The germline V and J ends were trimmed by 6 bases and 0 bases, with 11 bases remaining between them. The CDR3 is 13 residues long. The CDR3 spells CSVGREPNYGYTF. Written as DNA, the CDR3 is TGCAGCGTGGGCCGGGAGCCTAACTATGGCTACACCTTC.

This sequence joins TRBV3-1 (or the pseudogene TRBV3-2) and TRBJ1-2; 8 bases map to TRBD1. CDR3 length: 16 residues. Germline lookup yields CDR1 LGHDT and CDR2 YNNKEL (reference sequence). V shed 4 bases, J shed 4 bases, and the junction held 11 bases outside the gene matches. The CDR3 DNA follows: TGTGCCAGCAGCCCATATCAGGGGGCTGAAGGCTATGGCTACACCTTC. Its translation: CASSPYQGAEGYGYTF.

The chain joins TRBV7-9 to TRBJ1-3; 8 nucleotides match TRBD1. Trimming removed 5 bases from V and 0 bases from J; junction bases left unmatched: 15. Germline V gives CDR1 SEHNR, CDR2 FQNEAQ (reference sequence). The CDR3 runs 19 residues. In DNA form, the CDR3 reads TGTGCCAGCAGCCTAGGGACAGGCGTATTTTCCCTCTCTGGAAACACCATATATTTT. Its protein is CASSLGTGVFSLSGNTIYF.

CDR3 protein: CASSSPGQGHNEQYF. Here the CDR3 DNA reads TGTGCCAGCAGTTCACCAGGACAGGGTCACAACGAGCAGTACTTC. The chain is built from TRBV27 and TRBJ2-7; TRBD1 matches 8 bases. V was pared by 4 bases and J by 5 bases, with 10 bases of the junction left unmatched. The germline V gene encodes CDR1 MNHEY and CDR2 SMNVEV (reference sequence). This CDR3 has 15 residues.

The CDR3 sequence is CSVGQGVGNTEAFF. The CDR3 region has the DNA TGCAGCGTTGGGCAGGGAGTTGGGAACACTGAAGCTTTCTTT. V is TRBV29-1 and J is TRBJ1-1; D perhaps matches TRBD1 (5 bases). Germline V lookup: CDR1 SQVTM, CDR2 ANQGSEA. The CDR3 is 14 residues long. The V and J ends lost 4 bases and 1 base respectively, with 13 bases between them.

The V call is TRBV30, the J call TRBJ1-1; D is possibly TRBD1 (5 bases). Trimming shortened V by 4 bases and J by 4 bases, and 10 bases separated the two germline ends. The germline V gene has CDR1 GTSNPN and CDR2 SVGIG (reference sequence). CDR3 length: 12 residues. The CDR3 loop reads CAWTQGGTEAFF. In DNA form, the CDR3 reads TGTGCCTGGACCCAGGGTGGCACTGAAGCTTTCTTT. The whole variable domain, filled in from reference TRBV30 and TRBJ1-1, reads SQTIHQWPATLVQPVGSPLSLECTVEGTSNPNLYWYRQAAGRGLQLLFYSVGIGQISSEVPQNLSASRPQDRQFILSSKKLLLSDSGFYLCAWTQGGTEAFFGQGTRLTVV.

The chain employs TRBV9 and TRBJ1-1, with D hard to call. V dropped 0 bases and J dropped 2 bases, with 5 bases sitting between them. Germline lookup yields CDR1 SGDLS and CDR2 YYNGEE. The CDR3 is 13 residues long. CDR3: CASSVAPNTEAFF. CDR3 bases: TGTGCCAGCAGCGTAGCTCCAAACACTGAAGCTTTCTTT.

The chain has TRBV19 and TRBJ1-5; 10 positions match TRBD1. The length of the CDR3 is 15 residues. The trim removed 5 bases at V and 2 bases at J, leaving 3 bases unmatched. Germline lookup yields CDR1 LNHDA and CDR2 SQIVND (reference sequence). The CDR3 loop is CASSADRGGNQPQHF. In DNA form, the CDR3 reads TGTGCCAGTAGTGCGGACAGGGGGGGCAATCAGCCCCAGCATTTT.

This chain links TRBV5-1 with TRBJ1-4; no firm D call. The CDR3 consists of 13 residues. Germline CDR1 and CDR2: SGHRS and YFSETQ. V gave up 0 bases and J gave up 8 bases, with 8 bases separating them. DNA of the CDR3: TGCGCCAGCAGCTTGGGAAGGGTGGAAAAACTGTTTTTT. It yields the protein CASSLGRVEKLFF.

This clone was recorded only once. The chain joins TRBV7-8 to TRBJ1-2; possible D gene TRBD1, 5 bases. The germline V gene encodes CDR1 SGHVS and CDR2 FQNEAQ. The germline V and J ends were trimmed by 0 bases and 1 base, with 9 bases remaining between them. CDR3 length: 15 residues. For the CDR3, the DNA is TGTGCCAGCAGCTTAGCTGGGGCTGATAACTATGGCTACACCTTC. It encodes CASSLAGADNYGYTF.

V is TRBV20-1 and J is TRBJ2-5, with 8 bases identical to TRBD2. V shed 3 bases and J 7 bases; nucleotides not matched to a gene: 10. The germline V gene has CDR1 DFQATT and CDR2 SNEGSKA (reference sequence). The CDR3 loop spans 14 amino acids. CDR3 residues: CSASLPGGAGTQYF. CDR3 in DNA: TGCAGTGCTAGTCTACCCGGGGGGGCAGGGACCCAGTACTTC.

The CDR3 DNA reads as TGTGCCAGCAGCTCGTACTATGGTGGGACAGGGGAGGCGAACGAGCAGTACTTC. Amino acids: CASSSYYGGTGEANEQYF. This rearrangement joins TRBV5-8 to TRBJ2-7, with 10 bases aligning to TRBD1. CDR3 length: 18 residues. Germline values: CDR1 SGHTS, CDR2 YDEGEE. J lost 5 bases, V lost 3 bases, and 17 bases had no gene match.

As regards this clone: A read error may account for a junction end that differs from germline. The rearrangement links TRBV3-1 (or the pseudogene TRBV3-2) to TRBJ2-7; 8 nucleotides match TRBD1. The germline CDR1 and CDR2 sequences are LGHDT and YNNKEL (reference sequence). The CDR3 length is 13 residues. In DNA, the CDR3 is TGTGCCAGCAGCGCAAGCCGGTCAGGACAGGGAAACTTC. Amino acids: CASSASRSGQGNF.

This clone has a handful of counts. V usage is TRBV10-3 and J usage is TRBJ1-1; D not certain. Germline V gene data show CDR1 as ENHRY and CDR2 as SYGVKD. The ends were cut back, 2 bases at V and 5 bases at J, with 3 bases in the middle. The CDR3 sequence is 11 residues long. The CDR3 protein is CAISEGTEAFF. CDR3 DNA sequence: TGTGCCATCAGTGAGGGTACTGAAGCTTTCTTT.

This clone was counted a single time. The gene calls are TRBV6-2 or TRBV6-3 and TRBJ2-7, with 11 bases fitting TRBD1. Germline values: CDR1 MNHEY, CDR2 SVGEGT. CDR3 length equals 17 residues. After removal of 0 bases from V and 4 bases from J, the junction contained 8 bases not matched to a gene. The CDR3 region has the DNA TGTGCCAGCAGTTACTCGACCGGGACAGGGGGTAAATACGAGCAGTACTTC. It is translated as CASSYSTGTGGKYEQYF.

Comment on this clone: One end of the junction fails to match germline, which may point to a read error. The CDR3 sequence: CASSQGGLGYGYTF. The CDR3 DNA is TGCGCCAGCAGTCAAGGGGGATTAGGCTATGGCTACACCTTC. This sequence joins TRBV4-1 and TRBJ1-2, with TRBD1 as a possible D gene (6 bases). Germline loops: CDR1 MGHRA, CDR2 YSYEKL. This CDR3 is 14 amino acids long.

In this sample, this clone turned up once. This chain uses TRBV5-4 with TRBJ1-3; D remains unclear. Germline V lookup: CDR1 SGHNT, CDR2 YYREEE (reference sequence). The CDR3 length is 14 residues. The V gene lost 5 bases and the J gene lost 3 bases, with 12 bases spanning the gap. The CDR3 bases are TGTGCCAGCAGTCGCGACATATTTGGAAACACCATATATTTT. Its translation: CASSRDIFGNTIYF.

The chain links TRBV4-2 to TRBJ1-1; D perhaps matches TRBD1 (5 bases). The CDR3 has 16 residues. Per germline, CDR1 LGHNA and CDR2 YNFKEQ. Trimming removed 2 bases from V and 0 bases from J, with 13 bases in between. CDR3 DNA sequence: TGTGCCAGCAGCCAAAGACCGGGGCCCATGAACACTGAAGCTTTCTTT. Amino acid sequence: CASSQRPGPMNTEAFF.

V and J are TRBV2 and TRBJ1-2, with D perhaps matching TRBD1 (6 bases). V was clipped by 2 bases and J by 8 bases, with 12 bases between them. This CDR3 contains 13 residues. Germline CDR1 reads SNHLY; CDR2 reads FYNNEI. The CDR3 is CASSETRGNGYTF. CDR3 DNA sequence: TGTGCCAGCAGTGAAACCAGGGGCAACGGCTACACCTTC.

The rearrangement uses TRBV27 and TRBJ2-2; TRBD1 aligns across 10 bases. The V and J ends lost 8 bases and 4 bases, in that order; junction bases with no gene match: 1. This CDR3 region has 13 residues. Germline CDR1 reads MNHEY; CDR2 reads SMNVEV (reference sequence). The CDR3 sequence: CASGTGATGELFF. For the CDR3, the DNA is TGTGCCAGCGGGACAGGGGCCACCGGGGAGCTGTTTTTT.

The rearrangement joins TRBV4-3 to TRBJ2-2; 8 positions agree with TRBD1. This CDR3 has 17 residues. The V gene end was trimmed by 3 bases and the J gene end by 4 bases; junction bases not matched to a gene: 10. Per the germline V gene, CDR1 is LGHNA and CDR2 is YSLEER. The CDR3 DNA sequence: TGCGCCAGCAGCCAGGACGACAGGGGTCTCGGCACCGGGGAGCTGTTTTTT. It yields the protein CASSQDDRGLGTGELFF.

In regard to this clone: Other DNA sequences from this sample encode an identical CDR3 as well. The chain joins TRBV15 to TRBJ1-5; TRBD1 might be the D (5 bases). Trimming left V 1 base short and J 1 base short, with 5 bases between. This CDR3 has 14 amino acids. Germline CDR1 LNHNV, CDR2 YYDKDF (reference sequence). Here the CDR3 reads CATSRGQSNQPQHF. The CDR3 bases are TGTGCCACCAGCAGAGGACAGAGCAATCAGCCCCAGCATTTT.

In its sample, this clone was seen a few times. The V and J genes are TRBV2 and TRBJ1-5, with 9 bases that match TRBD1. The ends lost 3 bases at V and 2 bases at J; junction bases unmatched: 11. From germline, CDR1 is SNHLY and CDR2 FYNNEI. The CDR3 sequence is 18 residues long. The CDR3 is CASSDSGQGLVGNQPQHF. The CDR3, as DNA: TGTGCCAGCAGTGACTCAGGACAGGGGTTGGTTGGCAATCAGCCCCAGCATTTT.

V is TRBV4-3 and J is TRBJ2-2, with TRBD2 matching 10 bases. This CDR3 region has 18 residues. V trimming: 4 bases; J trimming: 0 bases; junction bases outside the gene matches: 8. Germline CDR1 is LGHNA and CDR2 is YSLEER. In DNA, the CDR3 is TGCGCCAGCAGCCTCCAACTAGCGGGGCCGGCGAACACCGGGGAGCTGTTTTTT. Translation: CASSLQLAGPANTGELFF.

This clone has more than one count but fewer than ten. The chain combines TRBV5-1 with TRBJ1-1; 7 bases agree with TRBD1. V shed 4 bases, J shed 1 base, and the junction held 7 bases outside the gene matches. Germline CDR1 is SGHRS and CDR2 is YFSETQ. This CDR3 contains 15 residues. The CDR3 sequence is CASSPSGQQNTEAFF. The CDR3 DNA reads TGCGCCAGCAGCCCATCGGGACAGCAGAACACTGAAGCTTTCTTT.

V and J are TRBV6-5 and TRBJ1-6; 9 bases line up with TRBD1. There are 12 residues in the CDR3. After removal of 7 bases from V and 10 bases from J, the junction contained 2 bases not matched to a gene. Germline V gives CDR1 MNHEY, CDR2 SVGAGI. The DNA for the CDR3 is TGTGCCAGCAAACAGGGGGCCTCACCCCTCCACTTT. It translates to CASKQGASPLHF.

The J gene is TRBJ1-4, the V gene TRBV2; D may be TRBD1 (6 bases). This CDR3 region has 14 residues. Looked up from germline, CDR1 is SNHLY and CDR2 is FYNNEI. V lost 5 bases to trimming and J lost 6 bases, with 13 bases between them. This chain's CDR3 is CASSTRTDDEKLFF. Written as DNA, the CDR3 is TGTGCCAGCAGTACCCGGACAGACGATGAAAAACTGTTTTTT. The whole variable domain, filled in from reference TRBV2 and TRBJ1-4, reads EPEVTQTPSHQVTQMGQEVILRCVPISNHLYFYWYRQILGQKVEFLVSFYNNEISEKSEIFDDQFSVERPDGSNFTLKIRSTKLEDSAMYFCASSTRTDDEKLFFGSGTQLSVL.